The TCR beta chain under discussion was sequenced for a study of human T cells and chemical hapten exposure. This clonotype was seen at least ten times. The CDR3 contains 14 residues. The V gene's germline CDR1 is DFQATT and CDR2 SNEGSKA (reference sequence). V shed 0 bases and J shed 2 bases, with 11 bases lying between them. Via MiXCR, TCRdb re-called the RACE reads, giving one row per CDR3 protein. This sample has about 83,000 distinct CDR3 sequences; approximately 8% occur once, and the top ten carry around 1.5%. Time point described: patch test 1, 2 weeks after DPC sensitization. Treatment reported: therapeutic diphenylcyclopropenone sensitization with weekly scalp DPC.

The rearrangement uses TRBV20-1 and TRBJ2-7; D may be TRBD1 (6 bases). The material was whole blood, obtained in connection with sensitization to the hapten diphenylcyclopropenone (DPC). This sequence originates from a woman aged 25 to 45 with alopecia areata. Some clones in this sample may be carry-over from other donors' samples. The DNA of the CDR3 is TGCAGTGCTAGAGAGACAGGTGGGCCCTACGAGCAGTACTTC. This gives the protein CSARETGGPYEQYF.